The 20 T cell receptor beta chains listed next were all sequenced from one sample in a study of CD8 T cells in ankylosing spondylitis. Each CDR3 protein is one row after TCRdb ran MiXCR on the 5' RACE reads. The sample lists about 170,000 distinct CDR3 sequences, 15% to 20% occurring once. Specimen: blood, either unsorted or a sorted T cell fraction (not recorded which). These receptor sequences come from a male donor with ankylosing spondylitis or in good health (not recorded which).

This clonotype was counted at least ten times. The V call is TRBV20-1, the J call TRBJ2-1; D possibly corresponds to TRBD2 (6 bases). Trimming pared 3 bases from V and 6 bases from J, leaving 12 bases between. CDR1 is DFQATT and CDR2 is SNEGSKA in the germline V gene (reference sequence). The CDR3 has 13 residues. CDR3 sequence: CSARSAGLNEQFF. The CDR3 nucleotides read TGCAGTGCTAGGAGTGCGGGGCTCAATGAGCAGTTCTTC.

The CDR3 region is CASRKAGTSFYNEQFF. CDR3 in DNA: TGCGCCAGCAGGAAAGCGGGGACTAGCTTTTACAATGAGCAGTTCTTC. The V gene is TRBV5-1, the J gene TRBJ2-1; 9 bases are shared with TRBD2. V dropped 5 bases and J dropped 4; count of bases not matched to a gene: 10. The germline gives CDR1 SGHRS, CDR2 YFSETQ. This CDR3 comprises 16 residues.

This clonotype was seen ten or more times. The V call is TRBV9, the J call TRBJ1-1, with D perhaps TRBD1 (6 bases). CDR1 and CDR2 from the germline V gene are SGDLS and YYNGEE. Trimming left V 3 bases short and J 3 bases short, with 18 bases between. CDR3 length equals 16 residues. The CDR3 DNA is TGTGCCAGCAGCGAGGGGGAGGGCTCGTGGGACACTGAAGCTTTCTTT. It encodes CASSEGEGSWDTEAFF.

This clonotype was seen more than once but under ten times. As DNA, the CDR3 is TGTGCCAGCAGCTTAGAAGGACTAGCGGTTGCGACCCAGTACTTC. Translated, it gives CASSLEGLAVATQYF. The genes are TRBV7-9 and TRBJ2-5, with 10 bases fitting TRBD2. The CDR3 contains 15 residues. From germline, CDR1 is SEHNR and CDR2 FQNEAQ (reference sequence). The trim removed 1 base at V and 7 bases at J, leaving 6 bases unmatched.

This clonotype was seen ten or more times. The chain carries TRBV12-3 or TRBV12-4 and TRBJ2-2, with 10 bases aligning to TRBD2. The CDR3 extends over 17 amino acids. V lost 7 bases to trimming and J lost 3 bases; unmatched junction nucleotides: 11. The CDR3 spells CASKGGSGRKDTGELFF. CDR3 nucleotides: TGTGCCAGCAAGGGAGGTAGCGGGAGGAAGGACACCGGGGAGCTGTTTTTT.

This rearrangement joins TRBV20-1 to TRBJ2-5; tentatively, D is TRBD1 (5 bases). Germline CDR1 is DFQATT and CDR2 is SNEGSKA (reference sequence). CDR3 length: 13 residues. Deletions cut 1 base from V and 4 bases from J, with 10 bases between. CDR3 sequence: CSARVAGSETQYF. The CDR3 bases are TGCAGTGCTAGAGTGGCAGGGTCAGAGACCCAGTACTTC.

A remark on this clonotype: Germline is not matched at one junction end, which may reflect a read error. V and J are TRBV5-1 and TRBJ2-7; the D call may be TRBD1 or TRBD2 (6 bases each). Germline lookup yields CDR1 SGHRS and CDR2 YFSETQ. The CDR3 spans 14 residues. The CDR3 spells CAGSPEGGLNEQYF. In DNA, the CDR3 is TGCGCCGGCAGCCCGGAGGGGGGTTTAAATGAGCAGTACTTC.

This clonotype was found many times. This chain joins TRBV28 and TRBJ2-1; no clear D. Germline V gene data show CDR1 as MDHEN and CDR2 as SYDVKM. The CDR3 has 11 amino acids. With 5 bases removed from V and 7 bases from J, the gap between germline ends came to 6 bases. CDR3 DNA: TGTGCCAGCAGTCTCAGAAATGAGCAGTTCTTC. This gives the protein CASSLRNEQFF.

The V call is TRBV20-1, the J call TRBJ2-7; D is perhaps TRBD1 (5 bases). V lost 8 bases and J 3 bases, leaving 17 bases between the germline ends. The CDR3 loop spans 13 amino acids. Germline CDR1 DFQATT, CDR2 SNEGSKA (reference sequence). As DNA, the CDR3 is TGCAGTCCCAGGGAAAGTCTCGACTACGAGCAGTACTTC. Amino acid sequence: CSPRESLDYEQYF.

This clonotype came up many times. The chain couples TRBV19 to TRBJ2-5, with TRBD1 as a possible D gene (6 bases). The CDR3 extends over 13 amino acids. CDR1 and CDR2 (germline): LNHDA, SQIVND (reference sequence). V was pared by 6 bases and J by 1 base, with 9 bases between. Written as DNA, the CDR3 is TGTGCCAGTAGATCGACAGGCCAAGAGACCCAGTACTTC. Translated: CASRSTGQETQYF.

The V call is TRBV5-1, the J call TRBJ1-1; the D is unclear. The CDR3 loop spans 13 amino acids. Germline CDR1 and CDR2: SGHRS and YFSETQ. V dropped 4 bases and J dropped 4 bases, with 11 bases sitting between them. The CDR3 nucleotides read TGCGCCAGCAGCAGGGTTTTTGGCACTGAAGCTTTCTTT. This gives the protein CASSRVFGTEAFF.

In this sample, this clonotype turned up a few times. The chain recombines TRBV5-1 with TRBJ2-7; either TRBD1 or TRBD2 may fit D (5 bases each). V lost 4 bases and J 0 bases, leaving 14 bases between the germline ends. Germline CDR1 and CDR2: SGHRS and YFSETQ. There are 15 residues in the CDR3. CDR3 in amino acids: CASSPGPTISYEQYF. CDR3 coding DNA: TGCGCCAGCAGCCCGGGACCAACCATCTCCTACGAGCAGTACTTC. The whole variable domain, remainder taken from reference TRBV5-1 and TRBJ2-7, is KAGVTQTPRYLIKTRGQQVTLSCSPISGHRSVSWYQQTPGQGLQFLFEYFSETQRNKGNFPGRFSGRQFSNSRSEMNVSTLELGDSALYLCASSPGPTISYEQYFGPGTRLTVT.

This chain uses TRBV3-1 with TRBJ1-4; 10 nucleotides agree with TRBD1. With V trimmed by 4 bases and J by 7 bases, 6 bases remained unmatched. The length of the CDR3 is 15 residues. The germline V gene has CDR1 LGHDT and CDR2 YNNKEL (reference sequence). The CDR3 protein is CASSPLDRGLEKLFF. The CDR3 DNA reads TGTGCCAGCAGCCCCCTAGACAGGGGGCTTGAAAAACTGTTTTTT.

In its sample, this clonotype was seen a few times. V and J are TRBV28 and TRBJ2-5, with no clear D. The germline V and J ends were trimmed by 1 base and 2 bases, with 11 bases remaining between them. The CDR3 covers 15 residues. Germline V gives CDR1 MDHEN, CDR2 SYDVKM. The CDR3 reads CASSLSYGPQETQYF. DNA of the CDR3: TGTGCCAGCAGTTTATCCTACGGGCCACAAGAGACCCAGTACTTC.

This clonotype came up many times. This rearrangement joins TRBV30 to TRBJ2-1; tentatively, D is TRBD1 or TRBD2 (5 bases each). V was pared by 4 bases and J by 9 bases, with 10 bases between. The V gene's germline CDR1 is GTSNPN and CDR2 SVGIG (reference sequence). The CDR3 spans 11 residues. As DNA, the CDR3 is TGTGCCTGGACGACAGCGGTTGAGCAGTTCTTC. The encoded protein is CAWTTAVEQFF.

This clonotype showed up many times. The chain is built from TRBV20-1 and TRBJ2-3; D is unclear. The CDR3 spans 15 residues. Trimming left V 0 bases short and J 4 bases short, with 14 bases between. Germline CDR1 reads DFQATT; CDR2 reads SNEGSKA (reference sequence). CDR3 protein: CSARDLGGYSDTQYF. CDR3 DNA sequence: TGCAGTGCTAGAGATCTAGGCGGTTACTCAGATACGCAGTATTTT.

This clonotype came up a few times. J is TRBJ2-7 and V is TRBV13; TRBD1 aligns across 8 bases. Germline V CDR1 and CDR2: PRHDT, FYEKMQ (reference sequence). V shed 6 bases, J shed 2 bases, and the junction held 6 bases outside the gene matches. The CDR3 totals 14 residues. CDR3 nucleotides: TGTGCCAGCAGGCCGGGACAGGCTGCCTACGAGCAGTACTTC. Encoded protein: CASRPGQAAYEQYF.

This clonotype was picked up a small number of times. The chain links TRBV7-2 to TRBJ2-7, with D perhaps matching TRBD2 (5 bases). Germline assignment: CDR1 SGHTA and CDR2 FQGNSA. Trimming took 1 base from V and 7 from J, leaving 8 bases between them. This CDR3 contains 12 residues. In DNA form, the CDR3 reads TGTGCCAGCAGCTTAGATAGCGTTGAGCAGTACTTC. It translates to CASSLDSVEQYF. Variable domain in full (rest from reference TRBV7-2 and TRBJ2-7): GAGVSQSPSNKVTEKGKDVELRCDPISGHTALYWYRQSLGQGLEFLIYFQGNSAPDKSGLPSDRFSAERTGGSVSTLTIQRTQQEDSAVYLCASSLDSVEQYFGPGTRLTVT.

The CDR3 nucleotides read TGTGCCAGTAGTATCCGGGTGGCAGCAAGCTATCAGCCCCAGCATTTT. This encodes CASSIRVAASYQPQHF. This sequence joins TRBV19 and TRBJ1-5; D not certain. The germline gives CDR1 LNHDA, CDR2 SQIVND (reference sequence). Trimming cost V 3 bases and J 5 bases, with 17 bases left between them. This CDR3 comprises 16 residues.

In this sample, this clonotype turned up many times. The chain's CDR3 is CSARGFGNLRETQYF. The CDR3 DNA follows: TGCAGTGCTAGAGGTTTCGGTAACCTGCGAGAGACCCAGTACTTC. The chain combines TRBV20-1 with TRBJ2-5, with D hard to call. Germline V gene sequence: CDR1 DFQATT, CDR2 SNEGSKA (reference sequence). CDR3 length equals 15 residues. The germline V and J ends were trimmed by 1 base and 4 bases, with 16 bases remaining between them.